This paragraph covers one T cell receptor (beta chain) sequence. Its antigen is not yet known. Qualities for individual bases were not recorded, and no much larger clone is one base off. This sample is part of a study of radiation and T cells in renal cell carcinoma (dated by TCRdb to 2020 to 2022). Concerning the study at large: Samples were obtained from a clinical trial, in which 15 Gy stereotactic body radiation therapy was delivered to primary renal cell carcinomas and nephrectomy was performed 4 weeks later. TCR beta sequencing covered roughly 53 samples in total, comprising around 25 tumors and some 27 peripheral blood samples. Across all 55 or so samples, more than 4,000,000 unique CDR3 nucleotide sequences, encoding 2 million to 3 million unique CDR3 amino acid sequences, were identified.

TCR beta libraries were generated from genomic DNA with the immunoSEQ kit, following the manufacturer's recommendations. To prepare the libraries, a first multiplex PCR with proprietary primers was run, followed by a second PCR that added unique barcodes, and a bead cleanup was done after each round. Each sample batch included a kit-provided positive control reaction and a negative control reaction. The final libraries underwent checking on an Agilent 4200 TapeStation D1000 ScreenTape, volumetric pooling, and quantification by qPCR. Sequencing was performed on an Illumina NextSeq500 using a MidOutput 150-cycle cartridge, with 156 Read1 cycles, 15 Index1 cycles, and the kit custom primers. The pooled library was loaded at roughly 1 pM with about 21% PhiX control spiked in. Concerning the study's data processing: Vendor-processed data were analyzed in R, and a clonotype was defined as all T cells sharing the same CDR3 nucleotide sequence. For clone abundance analyses, frequencies were normalized to the 10,000 most abundant clones in each sample. Public T cell clones, which averaged fewer than five per sample, were removed prior to analysis. Tumor-enriched and baseline blood-enriched clonotypes were defined by at least a 32-fold difference in abundance between compartments. A beta-binomial differential abundance model was used to identify clonotypes that were expanded or contracted between blood time points. Tumor-blood repertoire similarity was measured with the Baroni-Urbani and Buser coefficient, and groups were compared using two-tailed Wilcoxon tests in R. TCRdb re-hosts the immuneACCESS table, in-frame sequences only. Its copies lack some clones; in the studies checked, an unresolved V gene accounts for under half of them, and the cause for the rest is not known. The V and J calls and the clone size are those of that table, but D and trimming were determined from the DNA. The sample has about 150,000 clones on record, roughly 90% of them singletons. About 12% of the sample comes from the top ten.

The time point label, as the study defines it: baseline pretreatment blood. The treatment or condition label, as the study defines it: 15 Gy SBRT to primary tumor, nephrectomy 4 weeks later. To track tumor-enriched clonotypes, serial peripheral blood was sampled from radiation-treated patients at baseline and at 2 weeks and 4 weeks after SBRT. Every patient had renal cell carcinoma of clear cell pathology. Genomic DNA for TCR sequencing was prepared using the QIAamp DNA Blood Mini Kit (Qiagen). Only samples passing all quality control checks were included in the analyses. The full study reports these points: Dynamics of the blood repertoire were not tracked past 4 weeks after treatment. No pretreatment tumor biopsies were available, so the baseline intratumoral presence of clonotypes could not be determined. Effects of radiation dose or scheduling on the TCR repertoire could not be addressed with the single-armed trial design. In blood, the top tumor clonotypes increased between baseline and 2 weeks post-radiation and then shrank by 4 weeks, which suggests that tumor-resident clones expanded only transiently.

The CDR3, from cysteine to phenylalanine, totals 13 residues. The DNA shown is the 39-base CDR3, in frame from base 1. Trimming takes 4 bases from V and 7 bases from J, and the germline ends sit 14 bases apart. Via the germline V gene (reference sequence), CDR1 is WNHNN and CDR2 SYGVQD. Recombination joined TRBV10-1 with TRBJ2-7, with a tentative D gene TRBD2 over 6 matching bases. Sequences were derived from blood, sampled from a patient whose treatment included radiotherapy and nephrectomy. This sequence was found in a woman between 50 and 59 years old with renal cell carcinoma. The nucleotides read TGCGCCAGCAGTGGGGGAGGCTCGAGAGAGCAGTACTTC. Its coded protein is CASSGGGSREQYF.